This T cell receptor (beta chain) stems from a study of T cells after yellow fever vaccination. Whole-study findings and limits: Clonotypes appearing in both CD4 and CD8 compartments existed, and their share was small. Sorted repertoires could include abundant contaminating clonotypes from bulk cells. Reappearing after the booster were most of the clones from primary vaccination (roughly 95% CD4, about 88% CD8).

Trimming cost V 6 bases and J 4 bases; bases outside gene matches: 5. Looked up from germline, CDR1 is SGHTA and CDR2 is FQGTGA. CDR3 length: 14 amino acids. This clonotype was seen ten or more times. Its antigen is not known. The study made its TCR cDNA through 5'RACE template switching. That step introduced a universal primer site along with UMIs. TCRdb used MiXCR to reprocess the 5' RACE reads, holding one entry per CDR3 protein. The table records 230,000 or so distinct CDR3 sequences, about 3.7% of them present only once. The clonotype comes from a man aged 18 to 30 who received the YFV17D yellow fever vaccine. The sequencing used PBMCs, collected 15 days after the yellow fever booster vaccination. The chain has TRBV7-3 and TRBJ2-3; 9 bases are shared with TRBD2. CDR3 bases: TGTGCCAGCAGTTCTAGCGGGGCGGCAGATACGCAGTATTTT. It yields the protein CASSSSGAADTQYF.